This entry lists 32 T cell receptor beta chains sequenced from one sample in a study of T cell repertoires in cytomegalovirus infection. TCRdb passed the reads through MiXCR, listing each CDR3 protein once. The sample lists hundreds of thousands of distinct CDR3 sequences, around 18% seen once, with approximately 10% in the top ten. Material: PBMCs. The source of these receptors is a human donor in good health (CMV status not recorded). Some clones in this sample may be carry-over from other donors' samples.

This clonotype has just a few counts. This chain joins TRBV7-8 and TRBJ2-1; weak D call: TRBD1 (5 bases). Germline assignment: CDR1 SGHVS and CDR2 FQNEAQ. Trimming removed 1 base from V and 8 bases from J, with 12 bases in between. The CDR3 has 14 residues. The CDR3: CASSLEDRGDEQFF. The DNA of the CDR3 is TGTGCCAGCAGCTTAGAAGATAGGGGCGATGAGCAGTTCTTC.

A few counts support this clonotype. CDR3 nucleotide sequence: TGTGCCAGCAGTTTTCCCCCGGGACAGGGATCCTCTGGGGCCAACGTCCTGACTTTC. Translating it yields CASSFPPGQGSSGANVLTF. The rearrangement links TRBV7-9 to TRBJ2-6; 9 bases fit TRBD1. This CDR3 comprises 19 residues. CDR1 and CDR2 (germline): SEHNR, FQNEAQ (reference sequence). Trimming cost V 6 bases and J 0 bases; bases outside gene matches: 12. Complete variable domain (other parts from reference TRBV7-9 and TRBJ2-6): DTGVSQNPRHKITKRGQNVTFRCDPISEHNRLYWYRQTLGQGPEFLTYFQNEAQLEKSRLLSDRFSAERPKGSFSTLEIQRTEQGDSAMYLCASSFPPGQGSSGANVLTFGAGSRLTVL.

This clonotype was detected a few times. This chain joins TRBV4-1 and TRBJ2-3; the match to TRBD1 covers 9 bases. Germline CDR1 reads MGHRA; CDR2 reads YSYEKL. CDR3 length: 17 residues. V lost 8 bases, J lost 6 bases, and 18 bases stayed unmatched. The CDR3 DNA reads TGCGCCAGCCGGGACAGGGTGATAGCGGGTTCCATGGATACGCAGTATTTT. Translating it yields CASRDRVIAGSMDTQYF.

The table lists this clonotype with many counts. V usage is TRBV7-9 and J usage is TRBJ2-2; D may be TRBD2 (6 bases). V was shortened by 6 bases and J by 2 bases, with 16 bases between the two germline ends. This CDR3 region has 16 residues. Germline CDR1 SEHNR, CDR2 FQNEAQ (reference sequence). The CDR3 coding sequence is TGTGCCAGCAGAAAGTGGTTCGGGGGAAACACCGGGGAGCTGTTTTTT. This sequence encodes CASRKWFGGNTGELFF.

This clonotype was seen ten or more times. V gene TRBV7-2 combines with J gene TRBJ2-7; D is ambiguous. The CDR3 is 14 amino acids. In germline, CDR1 is SGHTA, CDR2 FQGNSA. The V end was cut by 3 bases, the J end by 2 bases, with 11 bases between. CDR3 amino acids: CASSFLTGPYEQYF. CDR3 in DNA: TGTGCCAGCAGCTTCCTCACCGGGCCCTACGAGCAGTACTTC. Complete variable domain (other parts from reference TRBV7-2 and TRBJ2-7): GAGVSQSPSNKVTEKGKDVELRCDPISGHTALYWYRQSLGQGLEFLIYFQGNSAPDKSGLPSDRFSAERTGGSVSTLTIQRTQQEDSAVYLCASSFLTGPYEQYFGPGTRLTVT.

The chain employs TRBV24-1 and TRBJ1-3; D uncertain. V was trimmed by 4 bases and J by 3 bases, leaving 9 bases between them. Germline V gene lookup returns CDR1 KGHDR and CDR2 SFDVKD. This CDR3 is 14 amino acids long. The DNA for the CDR3 is TGTGCCACCAGTGACACCCGGGGTGGAAACACCATATATTTT. Residues: CATSDTRGGNTIYF.

The chain uses TRBV7-2 and TRBJ2-4; maybe TRBD1 (5 bases). This CDR3 has 14 amino acids. Trimming stripped 5 bases from V and 0 bases from J, with 8 bases between. CDR1 and CDR2 from the germline V gene are SGHTA and FQGNSA. This chain's CDR3 is CASSTTEAKNIQYF. CDR3 in DNA: TGTGCCAGCAGCACGACAGAAGCCAAAAACATTCAGTACTTC.

This clonotype has at least ten counts. The rearrangement uses TRBV7-2 and TRBJ2-5, with TRBD1 identical over 7 bases. This CDR3 comprises 14 residues. J was trimmed by 1 base and V by 5 bases; bases with no gene match: 4. Germline CDR1 SGHTA, CDR2 FQGNSA. The CDR3 region has the DNA TGTGCCAGCAGCCAAGACAGGGCCCAAGAGACCCAGTACTTC. Translation: CASSQDRAQETQYF.

This clonotype has a count of ten or more. V gene TRBV7-8 combines with J gene TRBJ1-1; 9 bases line up with TRBD1. There are 16 residues in the CDR3. The V gene's germline CDR1 is SGHVS and CDR2 FQNEAQ. V dropped 4 bases and J dropped 0; count of bases not matched to a gene: 6. CDR3 residues: CASSSRDRVVNTEAFF. DNA of the CDR3: TGTGCCAGCAGCTCCCGGGACAGGGTAGTGAACACTGAAGCTTTCTTT.

This chain uses TRBV10-3 with TRBJ1-5, with 7 positions matching TRBD1. This CDR3 is built from 16 residues. CDR1 and CDR2 (germline): ENHRY, SYGVKD. After removal of 4 bases from V and 3 bases from J, the junction contained 9 bases not matched to a gene. For the CDR3, the DNA is TGTGCCATCAGTGCCGCCGAGCAGGGGGTCAATCAGCCCCAGCATTTT. It translates to CAISAAEQGVNQPQHF.

This clonotype was observed a few times. This chain joins TRBV2 and TRBJ1-4, with TRBD1 matching over 8 bases. The CDR3 has 13 residues. CDR1 SNHLY and CDR2 FYNNEI come from the germline V gene. Trimming at V came to 4 bases and at J to 10 bases, leaving 5 bases not matched to a gene. The CDR3 spells CASSGGQGGKLFF. DNA of the CDR3: TGTGCCAGCAGTGGTGGACAGGGAGGAAAACTGTTTTTT.

The chain is built from TRBV12-3 or TRBV12-4 and TRBJ1-4; D might be TRBD1 (5 bases). The ends were cut back, 4 bases at V and 8 bases at J, with 17 bases in the middle. This CDR3 is built from 15 residues. The CDR3 protein is CASSSGGLRREKLFF. CDR3 coding DNA: TGTGCCAGCAGTTCCGGGGGACTGCGAAGGGAAAAACTGTTTTTT.

This clonotype was seen repeatedly, ten times or more. The chain combines TRBV5-4 with TRBJ2-1; 15 bases fit TRBD2. The CDR3 is made up of 16 amino acids. Looked up from germline, CDR1 is SGHNT and CDR2 is YYREEE (reference sequence). Unmatched junction bases numbered 8, after V lost 5 bases and J lost 8 bases. The CDR3 region has the DNA TGTGCCAGCAGATCCGGGACTAGCGGGAGGTTGGATGAGCAGTTCTTC. Protein: CASRSGTSGRLDEQFF.

The rearrangement uses TRBV10-3 and TRBJ1-1; weak D call: TRBD1 (5 bases). The CDR3 contains 17 residues. The germline V gene encodes CDR1 ENHRY and CDR2 SYGVKD. The V end was cut by 0 bases, the J end by 0 bases, with 14 bases between. The CDR3 bases are TGTGCCATCAGTGAGTCGACTCCGGGACTGATGAACACTGAAGCTTTCTTT. It translates to CAISESTPGLMNTEAFF.

This clonotype was detected ten times or more. The rearrangement links TRBV6-5 to TRBJ2-1; D may correspond to TRBD1 or TRBD2 (6 bases each). The CDR3 is 16 amino acids. V lost 2 bases, J lost 2 bases, and 13 bases lay in between. Germline V gene data show CDR1 as MNHEY and CDR2 as SVGAGI. The CDR3 nucleotides are TGTGCCAGCAGTTACAAAGGGGGGCAAACCTACAATGAGCAGTTCTTC. Residues: CASSYKGGQTYNEQFF.

The rearrangement joins TRBV12-3 or TRBV12-4 to TRBJ1-1; weak D call: TRBD1 (6 bases). The CDR3 is 15 residues long. V was trimmed by 6 bases and J by 2 bases, leaving 16 bases between them. The CDR3 DNA reads as TGTGCCAGCAGCAATCAAGGGGGACCTAACACTGAAGCTTTCTTT. It codes for CASSNQGGPNTEAFF.

The V gene is TRBV20-1, the J gene TRBJ1-2; no clear D. The germline gives CDR1 DFQATT, CDR2 SNEGSKA (reference sequence). The CDR3 extends over 13 amino acids. For the CDR3, the DNA is TGCAGCGCCACCGGTCGGAATAACTATGGCTACACCTTC. Protein sequence: CSATGRNNYGYTF.

Only a few counts were recorded for this clonotype. The chain links TRBV12-3 or TRBV12-4 to TRBJ2-5; either TRBD1 or TRBD2 may supply D (5 bases each). V was trimmed by 5 bases and J by 1 base, leaving 14 bases between them. The CDR3 covers 15 residues. CDR3 in amino acids: CASSRGSGPQETQYF. CDR3 DNA sequence: TGTGCCAGCAGTCGGGGCTCAGGACCCCAAGAGACCCAGTACTTC.

This clonotype was counted many times. The chain links TRBV7-2 to TRBJ1-3, with 9 bases lining up with TRBD1. Trimming removed 5 bases from V and 4 bases from J; junction bases left unmatched: 6. There are 15 residues in the CDR3. Germline CDR1 is SGHTA and CDR2 is FQGNSA. The CDR3: CASSITGTGGNTIYF. The CDR3 region has the DNA TGTGCCAGCAGCATTACCGGGACAGGGGGAAACACCATATATTTT.

The rearrangement uses TRBV2 and TRBJ1-6, with D tentatively TRBD1 (5 bases). The CDR3 is made up of 15 amino acids. Germline CDR1 SNHLY, CDR2 FYNNEI. V lost 7 bases and J 6 bases, leaving 16 bases between the germline ends. CDR3 DNA: TGTGCCAGCACAACCTCAGGGCAGCCTAATTCACCCCTCCACTTT. Protein product: CASTTSGQPNSPLHF.

This clonotype appeared many times. This chain uses TRBV7-2 with TRBJ2-3; 12 bases line up with TRBD2. Germline-derived CDR1 and CDR2 are SGHTA and FQGNSA. The CDR3 runs 16 residues. V was clipped by 4 bases and J by 1 base; unmatched bases: 3. The CDR3 loop reads CASSSRLAGGTDTQYF. In DNA, the CDR3 is TGTGCCAGCAGCTCCCGACTAGCGGGGGGCACAGATACGCAGTATTTT.

This clonotype appeared a few times. The chain joins TRBV20-1 to TRBJ1-2; D is uncertain. This CDR3 has 15 amino acids. The ends were cut back, 3 bases at V and 3 bases at J, with 17 bases in the middle. Per the germline V gene, CDR1 is DFQATT and CDR2 is SNEGSKA (reference sequence). The CDR3 sequence is CSASLGSRKDYGYTF. The CDR3 nucleotides are TGCAGTGCTAGTCTTGGCTCCCGTAAAGACTATGGCTACACCTTC.

The chain couples TRBV4-3 to TRBJ2-7; 7 bases are a match to TRBD2. V lost 0 bases to trimming and J lost 4 bases; unmatched junction nucleotides: 6. CDR1 is LGHNA and CDR2 is YSLEER in the germline V gene. This CDR3 region has 15 residues. The DNA of the CDR3 is TGCGCCAGCAGCCAAGAGGGAGGGAGCGGGTACGAGCAGTACTTC. Its protein is CASSQEGGSGYEQYF.

This clonotype has a handful of counts. The gene calls are TRBV4-3 and TRBJ2-1; no clear D. CDR1 and CDR2 (germline): LGHNA, YSLEER. The CDR3 has 13 amino acids. V lost 0 bases and J lost 9, with 9 bases in between. CDR3 residues: CASSQEKQTEQFF. The CDR3 nucleotides read TGCGCCAGCAGCCAAGAAAAACAGACTGAGCAGTTCTTC.

This clonotype was seen at least ten times. The chain is built from TRBV10-3 and TRBJ2-3; a possible D gene is TRBD1 (6 bases). The CDR3 is 11 amino acids. The V gene lost 10 bases and the J gene lost 6 bases, with 11 bases spanning the gap. The germline V gene has CDR1 ENHRY and CDR2 SYGVKD. CDR3 in DNA: TGTGCCACCAAACAGGGCGATACGCAGTATTTT. This gives the protein CATKQGDTQYF.

This clonotype was found a few times. This chain joins TRBV20-1 and TRBJ2-5; 9 bases match TRBD1. This CDR3 is built from 14 residues. The J segment lost 4 bases and the V segment lost 5 bases, leaving 8 bases of the junction unmatched. The germline V gene has CDR1 DFQATT and CDR2 SNEGSKA (reference sequence). CDR3 loop: CSAVPGQGGETQYF. The CDR3 region has the DNA TGCAGTGCTGTGCCGGGACAGGGAGGAGAGACCCAGTACTTC.

This clonotype was counted between two and nine times. V and J are TRBV6-2 or TRBV6-3 and TRBJ2-7; D is unclear. The CDR3 totals 13 residues. Germline-derived CDR1 and CDR2 are MNHEY and SVGEGT. Deletions cut 0 bases from V and 6 bases from J, with 9 bases between. The CDR3 reads CASSYSRTSEQYF. DNA of the CDR3: TGTGCCAGCAGTTACTCGAGAACCTCCGAGCAGTACTTC.

The chain combines TRBV18 with TRBJ1-5, with D unclear. Trimming took off 5 bases at V and 2 bases at J, with 7 bases between the two ends. The CDR3 length is 13 residues. Germline V lookup: CDR1 KGHSH, CDR2 LQKENI. CDR3 nucleotides: TGTGCCAGCTCAGGAGGGCGCAATCAGCCCCAGCATTTT. It codes for CASSGGRNQPQHF.

This clonotype has ten or more counts. The chain joins TRBV7-2 to TRBJ1-1; D is unclear. V lost 3 bases and J 5 bases, leaving 4 bases between the germline ends. Germline CDR1 reads SGHTA; CDR2 reads FQGNSA. This CDR3 spans 11 amino acids. In DNA form, the CDR3 reads TGTGCCAGCAGCTTTGTGACTGAAGCTTTCTTT. Translating gives CASSFVTEAFF.

This sequence joins TRBV10-3 and TRBJ2-7; D may correspond to TRBD1 or TRBD2 (5 bases each). Trimming removed 3 bases at V and 3 bases at J, with 12 bases between. Per germline, CDR1 ENHRY and CDR2 SYGVKD. The CDR3 totals 14 residues. The CDR3 region has the DNA TGTGCCATCAGTGACCTGGGACCGTTCTACGAGCAGTACTTC. Translated, it gives CAISDLGPFYEQYF.

This clonotype was counted only a few times. The V gene is TRBV18, the J gene TRBJ2-5; D is possibly TRBD1 (5 bases). Germline V CDR1 and CDR2: KGHSH, LQKENI. This CDR3 spans 14 amino acids. The ends were cut back, 3 bases at V and 7 bases at J, with 15 bases in the middle. CDR3 coding DNA: TGTGCCAGCTCACCTGGTCAGGGTTTGAGGACCCAGTACTTC. Protein: CASSPGQGLRTQYF. The whole variable domain, remainder taken from reference TRBV18 and TRBJ2-5, is NAGVMQNPRHLVRRRGQEARLRCSPMKGHSHVYWYRQLPEEGLKFMVYLQKENIIDESGMPKERFSAEFPKEGPSILRIQQVVRGDSAAYFCASSPGQGLRTQYFGPGTRLLVL.

The J gene is TRBJ2-3, the V gene TRBV7-9, with 7 bases identical to TRBD1. The CDR3 spans 12 residues. CDR1 and CDR2 (germline): SEHNR, FQNEAQ (reference sequence). With 5 bases clipped from V and 7 bases from J, the junction kept 3 bases outside the gene matches. DNA for the CDR3: TGTGCCAGCAGCATGACAGGGTATACGCAGTATTTT. Protein sequence: CASSMTGYTQYF.